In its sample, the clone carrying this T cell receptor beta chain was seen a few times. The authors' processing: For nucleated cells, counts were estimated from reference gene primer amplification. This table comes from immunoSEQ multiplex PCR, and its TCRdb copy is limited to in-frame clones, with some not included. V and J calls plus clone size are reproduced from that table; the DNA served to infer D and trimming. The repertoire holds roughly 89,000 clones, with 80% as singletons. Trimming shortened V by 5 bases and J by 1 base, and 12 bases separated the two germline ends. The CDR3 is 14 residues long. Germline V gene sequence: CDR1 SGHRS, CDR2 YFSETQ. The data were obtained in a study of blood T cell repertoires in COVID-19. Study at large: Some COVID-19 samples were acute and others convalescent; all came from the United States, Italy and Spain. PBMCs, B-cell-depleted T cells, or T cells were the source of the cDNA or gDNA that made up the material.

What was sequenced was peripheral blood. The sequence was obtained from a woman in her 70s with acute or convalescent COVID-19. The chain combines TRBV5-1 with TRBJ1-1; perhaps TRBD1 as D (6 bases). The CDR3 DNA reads TGCGCCAGCAGTACGACAGGAGAGAACACTGAAGCTTTCTTT. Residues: CASSTTGENTEAFF. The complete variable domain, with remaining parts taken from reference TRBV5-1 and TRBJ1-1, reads KAGVTQTPRYLIKTRGQQVTLSCSPISGHRSVSWYQQTPGQGLQFLFEYFSETQRNKGNFPGRFSGRQFSNSRSEMNVSTLELGDSALYLCASSTTGENTEAFFGQGTRLTVV.